The 18 T cell receptor beta chains in this list originate from one sample, sequenced in a study of blood T cell repertoires in COVID-19. The repertoire was sequenced with immunoSEQ multiplex PCR; TCRdb's copy has only in-frame clones and lacks some. The repertoire holds approximately 28,000 clones, with around 87% as singletons. The sequencing sample was made of peripheral blood. Receptors originate from a human donor in a cohort sampled during active COVID-19.

This clone appeared a single time. V gene TRBV29-1 combines with J gene TRBJ1-2, with TRBD1 matching 10 bases. The CDR3 totals 15 residues. Germline CDR1 reads SQVTM; CDR2 reads ANQGSEA. With 6 bases clipped from V and 1 base from J, the junction kept 8 bases outside the gene matches. As DNA, the CDR3 is TGCAGCGTCGCCGGACAGGGGGATAGTAACTATGGCTACACCTTC. Its translation is CSVAGQGDSNYGYTF.

The chain has TRBV7-2 and TRBJ1-1; no clear D gene. The V end was cut by 1 base, the J end by 0 bases, with 6 bases between. The CDR3 spans 14 residues. The germline V gene encodes CDR1 SGHTA and CDR2 FQGNSA. CDR3 coding DNA: TGTGCCAGCAGCTTAGGCGGAGTGAACACTGAAGCTTTCTTT. Translated: CASSLGGVNTEAFF.

CDR3 sequence reads: CASGEGQGNTIYF. The CDR3 nucleotides are TGTGCCTCTGGAGAGGGACAGGGAAACACCATATATTTT. This chain joins TRBV19 and TRBJ1-3; 7 bases map to TRBD1. The CDR3 runs to 13 residues. The germline CDR1 and CDR2 sequences are LNHDA and SQIVND (reference sequence). Trimming took 11 bases from V and 4 from J; bases not matched to a gene: 8.

This sequence joins TRBV21-1 and TRBJ2-7; TRBD2 reflects the table's D call only, with no check against the DNA. TRBV21-1 is labeled a pseudogene. The CDR3 contains 16 residues. CDR3 in DNA: TGTGCCAGCAGCCGAAAGGGGGGGACCCACTTCTACGAGCAGTACTTC. This sequence encodes CASSRKGGTHFYEQYF.

This chain uses TRBV5-1 with TRBJ2-1; D perhaps matches TRBD2 (6 bases). The V gene lost 4 bases and the J gene lost 7 bases, with 18 bases spanning the gap. The CDR3 runs 15 residues. Germline V CDR1 and CDR2: SGHRS, YFSETQ. CDR3 amino acids: CASSRGGEASNEQFF. CDR3 DNA: TGCGCCAGCAGCCGGGGTGGGGAGGCCTCGAATGAGCAGTTCTTC.

V usage is TRBV5-1 and J usage is TRBJ1-1; D ambiguous. Germline V gene lookup returns CDR1 SGHRS and CDR2 YFSETQ. Trimming stripped 3 bases from V and 2 bases from J, with 11 bases between. This CDR3 region has 14 residues. The CDR3 protein is CASSSSTANTEAFF. Written as DNA, the CDR3 is TGCGCCAGCAGCTCGAGCACAGCTAACACTGAAGCTTTCTTT.

The J gene is TRBJ1-1, the V gene TRBV5-1; 7 bases match TRBD1. V was clipped by 6 bases and J by 5 bases; unmatched bases: 13. The CDR3 contains 15 residues. Germline V gene sequence: CDR1 SGHRS, CDR2 YFSETQ. The chain's CDR3 is CASNLGRTGVTEAFF. As DNA, the CDR3 is TGCGCCAGCAATCTAGGTAGAACAGGGGTAACTGAAGCTTTCTTT.

The J gene is TRBJ2-7, the V gene TRBV7-6; TRBD1 agrees at 7 bases. Looked up from germline, CDR1 is SGHVS and CDR2 is FNYEAQ. J was trimmed by 0 bases and V by 5 bases; bases with no gene match: 4. This CDR3 has 14 residues. The CDR3 coding sequence is TGTGCCAGCAGCCCTGGGACAGTCTCCTACGAGCAGTACTTC. Translation gives CASSPGTVSYEQYF.

In its sample, this clone was seen once. The chain combines TRBV9 with TRBJ2-6; D is perhaps TRBD1 (6 bases). Trimming took off 3 bases at V and 0 bases at J, with 13 bases between the two ends. Germline loops: CDR1 SGDLS, CDR2 YYNGEE. The CDR3 is made up of 17 amino acids. In nucleotides, the CDR3 is TGTGCCAGCAGCGACAACAGGGTCAGCTCTGGGGCCAACGTCCTGACTTTC. Encoded protein: CASSDNRVSSGANVLTF. Combining the CDR3 with reference TRBV9 and TRBJ2-6 gives the whole variable domain DSGVTQTPKHLITATGQRVTLRCSPRSGDLSVYWYQQSLDQGLQFLIQYYNGEERAKGNILERFSAQQFPDLHSELNLSSLELGDSALYFCASSDNRVSSGANVLTFGAGSRLTVL.

This clone was observed a single time. The CDR3 DNA reads as TGTGCCAGCAGCCAAGATTTGAGCTCCTATAATTCACCCCTCCACTTT. It encodes CASSQDLSSYNSPLHF. The chain combines TRBV4-2 with TRBJ1-6; D is ambiguous. Germline lookup yields CDR1 LGHNA and CDR2 YNFKEQ. Trimming left V 0 bases short and J 0 bases short, with 6 bases between. This CDR3 spans 16 amino acids.

This clone has more than one count but fewer than ten. The chain couples TRBV7-2 to TRBJ2-1; 12 nucleotides align to TRBD2. The CDR3 totals 12 residues. Germline lookup yields CDR1 SGHTA and CDR2 FQGNSA. V dropped 4 bases and J dropped 15; count of bases not matched to a gene: 4. For the CDR3, the DNA is TGTGCCAGCAGCTCGATGACTAGCGGGAGGTTCTTC. It codes for CASSSMTSGRFF.

This chain links TRBV11-2 with TRBJ1-5, with a tentative D call TRBD1 (6 bases). Trimming removed 3 bases at V and 7 bases at J, with 13 bases between. The CDR3 has 14 amino acids. CDR1 is SGHAT and CDR2 is FQNNGV in the germline V gene. For the CDR3, the DNA is TGTGCCAGCAGCTTTGCAGGGGAAGGACAGCCCCAGCATTTT. Residues: CASSFAGEGQPQHF.

The chain carries TRBV12-3 or TRBV12-4 and TRBJ1-1; TRBD1 matches at 10 bases. V shed 1 base, J shed 11 bases, and the junction held 1 base outside the gene matches. This CDR3 spans 12 amino acids. The CDR3 is CASSLGGQGAFF. CDR3 sequence (DNA): TGTGCCAGCAGTTTAGGGGGACAGGGGGCTTTCTTT.

This sequence joins TRBV27 and TRBJ1-2; unclear D gene. Germline V gene data show CDR1 as MNHEY and CDR2 as SMNVEV (reference sequence). Trimming took off 0 bases at V and 8 bases at J, with 19 bases between the two ends. The CDR3 is made up of 16 amino acids. In DNA form, the CDR3 reads TGTGCCAGCAGTTTATCGCCCCGGGTGAGCCGGTGGGGCTACACCTTC. Protein sequence: CASSLSPRVSRWGYTF.

This chain links TRBV6-5 with TRBJ1-1, with TRBD1 matching 7 bases. CDR3 length: 14 amino acids. The trim removed 6 bases at V and 0 bases at J, leaving 4 bases unmatched. Germline CDR1 MNHEY, CDR2 SVGAGI. The DNA of the CDR3 is TGTGCCAGCAGCACGGGACAGATGAACACTGAAGCTTTCTTT. Translation: CASSTGQMNTEAFF.

The V call is TRBV27, the J call TRBJ2-7, with D perhaps TRBD2 (7 bases). V was clipped by 5 bases and J by 6 bases, with 17 bases between them. Looked up from germline, CDR1 is MNHEY and CDR2 is SMNVEV (reference sequence). This CDR3 comprises 14 residues. In nucleotides, the CDR3 is TGTGCCAGCAGTCGGGGGGCCGCGAGTTCCGAGCAGTACTTC. Translation gives CASSRGAASSEQYF.

This chain links TRBV4-1 with TRBJ1-2, with a possible D match to TRBD1 (6 bases). The V gene's germline CDR1 is MGHRA and CDR2 YSYEKL. V was clipped by 0 bases and J by 5 bases, with 10 bases between them. The CDR3 loop spans 14 amino acids. This CDR3 reads CASSQESGEYGYTF. The CDR3 DNA sequence: TGCGCCAGCAGCCAAGAATCAGGGGAGTATGGCTACACCTTC.

In this sample, this clone turned up a few times. The rearrangement links TRBV11-2 to TRBJ2-2; TRBD1 might be the D (7 bases). The CDR3 consists of 15 residues. Germline-derived CDR1 and CDR2 are SGHAT and FQNNGV. V was cut by 2 bases and J by 7 bases, with 14 bases left in between. CDR3 sequence (DNA): TGTGCCAGCAGCTTACAGGGGGGCGCAGGCGGGGAGCTGTTTTTT. Its protein is CASSLQGGAGGELFF.